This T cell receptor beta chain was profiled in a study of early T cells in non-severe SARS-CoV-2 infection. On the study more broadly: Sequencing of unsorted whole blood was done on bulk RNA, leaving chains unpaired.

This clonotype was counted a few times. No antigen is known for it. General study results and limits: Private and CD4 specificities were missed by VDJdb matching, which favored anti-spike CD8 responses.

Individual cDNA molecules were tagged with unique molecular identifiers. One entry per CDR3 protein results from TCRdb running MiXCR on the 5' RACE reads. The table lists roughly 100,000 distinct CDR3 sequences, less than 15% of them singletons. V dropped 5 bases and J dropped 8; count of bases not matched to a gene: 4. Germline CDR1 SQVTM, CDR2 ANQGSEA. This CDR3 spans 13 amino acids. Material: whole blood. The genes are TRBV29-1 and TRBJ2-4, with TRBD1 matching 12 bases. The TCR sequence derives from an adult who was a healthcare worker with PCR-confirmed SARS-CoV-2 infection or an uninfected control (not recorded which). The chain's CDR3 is CSVLGTGGDIQYF. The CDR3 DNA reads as TGCAGCGTTCTGGGGACAGGGGGCGACATTCAGTACTTC.